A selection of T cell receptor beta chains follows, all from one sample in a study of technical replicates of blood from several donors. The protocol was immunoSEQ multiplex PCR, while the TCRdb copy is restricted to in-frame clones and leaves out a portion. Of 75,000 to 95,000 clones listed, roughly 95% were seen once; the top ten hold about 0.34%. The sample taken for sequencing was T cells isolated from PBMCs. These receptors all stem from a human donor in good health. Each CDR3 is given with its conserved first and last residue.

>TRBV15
CATSPLGGDAFF
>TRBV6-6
CASRLTSGGSPLHF
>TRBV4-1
CASSQEDRRAYNEQFF
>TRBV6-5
CASSYIPGTHEQYF
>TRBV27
CASSLSIRAHEQFF
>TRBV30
CAWSGTGSHGHTF
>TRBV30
CAWSAGVSGNTIYF
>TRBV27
CASSPGTSYEQYF
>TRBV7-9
CASSFPLGPREQYF
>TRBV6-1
CASSEGKGVGLANNEQFF
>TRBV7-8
CASSLAGADTQYF
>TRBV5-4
CASSLGGARETQYF
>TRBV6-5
CASSPIGGEQFF
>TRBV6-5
CASSYQGQYYEQYF
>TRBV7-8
CASSPGGVEQYF
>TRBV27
CASSLSRDYEQYF
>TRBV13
CASSLYASMNTEAFF
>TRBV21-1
CASSKNQEDCNQPQHF
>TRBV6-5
CASSPGTRDYEQYF
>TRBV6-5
CASSAGQGGNTQYF
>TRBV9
CASSVGSTSGTDTQYF
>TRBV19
CASKSRSGSSTDTQYF
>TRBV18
CASSPGHFYEQYF
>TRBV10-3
CAIRAGTGEQETQYF
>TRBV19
CASSHRLGLIQETQYF
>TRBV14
CASQGLAAYNEQFF
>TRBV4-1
CASSQDRVGAREKLFF
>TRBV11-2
CASSLDKRDSFENTQYF
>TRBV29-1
CSVDRASGSRETQYF
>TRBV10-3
CATQLAGDETQYF
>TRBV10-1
CASSGTGEGSNTEAFF
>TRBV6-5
CASSEGDGTGELFF
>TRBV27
CASSLTRGSEKLFF
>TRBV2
CASKLTGGGNQPQHF
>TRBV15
CATSRDRGFEKLFF
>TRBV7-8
CASSLGWRTGDEKLFF
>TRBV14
CASSQSGNQPQHF
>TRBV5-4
CASSTLAVSSTDTQYF
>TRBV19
CASSVTGKSDTQYF
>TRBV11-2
CASSKYGGNTIYF
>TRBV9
CASSGGEVEAFF
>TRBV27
CASSVGQYTEAFF
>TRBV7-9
CASSTVTLAGPSTDTQYF
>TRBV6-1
CASIPGRGDYGYTF
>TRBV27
CASSWTTLFSYEQYF
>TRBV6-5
CASSYSIAGLTYEQYF
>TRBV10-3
CAISDQGYYEQYF
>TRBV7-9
CASSSLAGGPSDTQYF
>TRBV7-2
CASRRTGGGSEAFF
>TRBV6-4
CASSDSGLAGVNNEQFF
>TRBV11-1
CASSLEGTGGSEQYF
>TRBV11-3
CASRRGPSSYEQYF
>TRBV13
CASSPSFSGANVLTF
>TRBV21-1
CASSKVWTGGLRNTEAFF
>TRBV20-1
CSARVGEKLFF
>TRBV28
CASGAVSDTQYF
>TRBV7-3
CASSQTSGRNNEQFF